One and the same sample provided the 20 T cell receptor beta chains below, sequenced in a study of OX40 agonist ivuxolimab in advanced cancers. Libraries were built with the immunoSEQ multiplex PCR assay. In TCRdb, the immuneACCESS table is reduced to in-frame sequences with V and J assigned. These tables do not hold every clone; where another copy was compared, an unresolved V gene accounts for under half, and the others remain unexplained. This sample lists 60,000 to 80,000 clones; 81% were detected once. Approximately 5% of the sample is taken by the ten largest. Sequences were derived from CD4+ or CD8+ T cells sorted from blood, sampled in a trial of the OX40 agonist ivuxolimab. These receptors originate from an adult with an advanced solid tumor such as melanoma, head and neck, liver or kidney cancer.

The chain is built from TRBV6-6 and TRBJ1-5; 10 bases fit TRBD1. The CDR3 contains 16 residues. In germline, CDR1 is MNHNY, CDR2 SVGAGI (reference sequence). Unmatched junction bases numbered 14, after V lost 7 bases and J lost 8 bases. For the CDR3, the DNA is TGTGCCAGCACCCCGGTGGGACAGGGGAAGTCGGAGCCCCAGCATTTT. This translates into CASTPVGQGKSEPQHF.

The chain uses TRBV11-2 and TRBJ1-6; 8 bases line up with TRBD1. The CDR3 length is 14 residues. The germline V gene encodes CDR1 SGHAT and CDR2 FQNNGV. V gave up 3 bases and J gave up 8 bases; unmatched junction bases: 3. Here the CDR3 reads CASSLDRVDSPLHF. The CDR3 DNA sequence: TGTGCCAGCAGCTTGGACAGGGTCGATTCACCCCTCCACTTT.

This clone was observed a handful of times. The genes are TRBV5-1 and TRBJ2-1; 12 bases align to TRBD2. Germline CDR1 is SGHRS and CDR2 is YFSETQ. The CDR3 has 14 amino acids. Losses at the gene ends were 6 bases for V and 4 bases for J; bases not matched to a gene: 2. CDR3 in amino acids: CASNLAGGYNEQFF. The CDR3 region has the DNA TGCGCCAGCAACCTAGCGGGGGGGTACAATGAGCAGTTCTTC.

This chain joins TRBV7-8 and TRBJ2-7, with a tentative D call TRBD2 (6 bases). V gave up 5 bases and J gave up 1 base, with 21 bases separating them. CDR1 SGHVS and CDR2 FQNEAQ come from the germline V gene. This CDR3 spans 17 amino acids. The CDR3 bases are TGTGCCAGCAGCCCGTACCGGGGACTTTTTCATTCCTACGAGCAGTACTTC. This encodes CASSPYRGLFHSYEQYF.

This sequence joins TRBV6-6 and TRBJ1-1, with 10 bases aligning to TRBD1. The CDR3 is 14 residues long. Unmatched junction bases numbered 7, after V lost 6 bases and J lost 6 bases. Germline V gives CDR1 MNHNY, CDR2 SVGAGI (reference sequence). As DNA, the CDR3 is TGTGCCAGCAGCTCCAGGACAGGGGGTCCTGAAGCTTTCTTT. It specifies CASSSRTGGPEAFF.

This clone was observed once. This chain links TRBV5-1 with TRBJ1-4; D gene uncertain. From germline, CDR1 is SGHRS and CDR2 YFSETQ. The CDR3 is made up of 14 amino acids. V was cut by 0 bases and J by 0 bases, with 3 bases left in between. CDR3 sequence: CASSLDSTNEKLFF. The DNA for the CDR3 is TGCGCCAGCAGCTTGGATTCAACTAATGAAAAACTGTTTTTT.

This clone was counted between two and nine times. This rearrangement joins TRBV2 to TRBJ1-3; D unclear. Looked up from germline, CDR1 is SNHLY and CDR2 is FYNNEI. The CDR3 is 14 amino acids. The V end lost 6 bases, the J end lost 1 base, and 10 bases lay between the germline ends. In DNA form, the CDR3 reads TGTGCCAGCAGACCCACGGGTTCTGGAAACACCATATATTTT. This encodes CASRPTGSGNTIYF.

The V gene is TRBV4-2, the J gene TRBJ2-3; TRBD2 aligns across 7 bases. This CDR3 contains 15 residues. The V gene's germline CDR1 is LGHNA and CDR2 YNFKEQ. The junction had 6 bases not matched to a gene; V was cut back by 5 bases and J by 1 base. The CDR3, as DNA: TGTGCCAGCAGCTTGACGCTAGCGGGCACAGATACGCAGTATTTT. This encodes CASSLTLAGTDTQYF.

This chain connects TRBV30 to TRBJ1-1, with 8 bases that match TRBD1. The CDR3 consists of 13 residues. Germline V lookup: CDR1 GTSNPN, CDR2 SVGIG (reference sequence). After removal of 4 bases from V and 10 bases from J, the junction contained 11 bases not matched to a gene. CDR3 bases: TGTGCCTGGACCCGGGACAGGACTTACTCAGCTTTCTTT. Its translation: CAWTRDRTYSAFF.

The gene calls are TRBV11-2 and TRBJ2-4; D might be TRBD1 (6 bases). The CDR3 is 14 amino acids. Germline lookup yields CDR1 SGHAT and CDR2 FQNNGV. V shed 2 bases and J shed 8 bases, with 13 bases lying between them. The CDR3 loop is CASSLRQVVYIQYF. DNA of the CDR3: TGTGCCAGCAGCTTAAGACAGGTGGTATACATTCAGTACTTC.

CDR3 loop: CASSQGTSGSRSTDTQYF. CDR3 DNA: TGTGCCAGCAGCCAGGGGACTAGCGGGAGTCGGAGCACAGATACGCAGTATTTT. The V gene is TRBV7-4, the J gene TRBJ2-3, with 14 bases aligning to TRBD2. CDR3 size: 18 residues. V gave up 5 bases and J gave up 0 bases; unmatched junction bases: 7. In germline, CDR1 is SGHVT, CDR2 SQSDAQ.

The CDR3, as DNA: TGCGCCAGCAGCCAACCCCCCGACTCCTTGGGGCGAAATGAGCAGTTCTTC. Translated, it gives CASSQPPDSLGRNEQFF. The chain joins TRBV4-3 to TRBJ2-1; tentatively, D is TRBD1 (5 bases). Trimming shortened V by 2 bases and J by 7 bases, and 21 bases separated the two germline ends. CDR1 and CDR2 (germline): LGHNA, YSLEER. The CDR3 extends over 17 amino acids.

The chain has TRBV19 and TRBJ1-4; TRBD1 aligns across 9 bases. J was trimmed by 8 bases and V by 6 bases; bases with no gene match: 7. CDR1 LNHDA and CDR2 SQIVND come from the germline V gene (reference sequence). This CDR3 has 14 amino acids. In DNA, the CDR3 is TGTGCCAGTAGGGTACAGGGGGCGCAGGAAAAACTGTTTTTT. It translates to CASRVQGAQEKLFF.

The V gene is TRBV14, the J gene TRBJ2-1; 10 bases are a match to TRBD2. The CDR3 has 13 amino acids. The V and J ends lost 7 bases and 7 bases, in that order; junction bases with no gene match: 4. Germline V CDR1 and CDR2: SGHDN, FVKESK. In DNA, the CDR3 is TGTGCCAGCACCGGACTAGCGGTAAATGAGCAGTTCTTC. It specifies CASTGLAVNEQFF.

V usage is TRBV29-1 and J usage is TRBJ1-1, with D perhaps matching TRBD1 (5 bases). The germline V gene encodes CDR1 SQVTM and CDR2 ANQGSEA. CDR3 length equals 12 residues. The V end lost 7 bases, the J end lost 0 bases, and 9 bases lay between the germline ends. CDR3 sequence (DNA): TGCAGCGCCGGGGCCATGAACACTGAAGCTTTCTTT. This gives the protein CSAGAMNTEAFF.

This sequence joins TRBV27 and TRBJ1-4, with 10 bases identical to TRBD1. The junction had 6 bases not matched to a gene; V was cut back by 5 bases and J by 6 bases. This CDR3 contains 15 residues. Per the germline V gene, CDR1 is MNHEY and CDR2 is SMNVEV (reference sequence). CDR3 nucleotides: TGTGCCAGCAGTAAGGGACAGGGGAGGGATGAAAAACTGTTTTTT. Amino acids: CASSKGQGRDEKLFF.

V is TRBV11-3 and J is TRBJ2-3; D call uncertain. Germline V gene data show CDR1 as SGHNT and CDR2 as YENEEA. The CDR3 covers 14 residues. V gave up 1 base and J gave up 0 bases, with 5 bases separating them. CDR3 in amino acids: CASSLVASTDTQYF. The CDR3 DNA follows: TGTGCCAGCAGCTTAGTCGCCAGCACAGATACGCAGTATTTT.

As concerns this clone: One end of the junction is discordant with germline, which a read error may explain. V gene TRBV18 combines with J gene TRBJ2-7; D is perhaps TRBD2 (5 bases). The CDR3 sequence is 15 residues long. Germline CDR1 reads KGHSH; CDR2 reads LQKENI. The CDR3 coding sequence is TGTGCCGGCTCACCACCAGCACACGGGGCCTACGAGCAGTACTTC. This translates into CAGSPPAHGAYEQYF.

V is TRBV6-5 and J is TRBJ1-5, with 8 bases lining up with TRBD1. Germline lookup yields CDR1 MNHEY and CDR2 SVGAGI. The CDR3 has 15 residues. V was clipped by 5 bases and J by 5 bases; unmatched bases: 8. The CDR3 region is CASSPDRGSDQPQHF. The CDR3 region has the DNA TGTGCCAGCAGTCCTGACAGGGGTTCCGATCAGCCCCAGCATTTT.

This rearrangement joins TRBV6-5 to TRBJ2-1; TRBD2 matches at 10 bases. CDR1 MNHEY and CDR2 SVGAGI come from the germline V gene. V dropped 7 bases and J dropped 2; count of bases not matched to a gene: 5. The CDR3 extends over 15 amino acids. DNA for the CDR3: TGTGCCAGCAAGAATCTAGCGGGAGCCTACAATGAGCAGTTCTTC. As protein: CASKNLAGAYNEQFF.